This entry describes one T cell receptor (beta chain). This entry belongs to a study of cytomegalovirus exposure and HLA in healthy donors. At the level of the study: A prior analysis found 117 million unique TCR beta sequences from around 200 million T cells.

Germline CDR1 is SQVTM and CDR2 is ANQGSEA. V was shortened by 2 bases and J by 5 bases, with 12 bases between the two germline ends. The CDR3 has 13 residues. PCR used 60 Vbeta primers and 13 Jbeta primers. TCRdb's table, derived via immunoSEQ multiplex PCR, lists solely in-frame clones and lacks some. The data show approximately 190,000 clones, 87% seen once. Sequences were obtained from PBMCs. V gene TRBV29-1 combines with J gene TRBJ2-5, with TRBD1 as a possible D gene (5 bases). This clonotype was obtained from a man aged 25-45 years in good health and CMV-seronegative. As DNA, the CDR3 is TGCAGCGTTGAAAGGCGACAGAGGGAGACCCAGTACTTC. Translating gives CSVERRQRETQYF.